Detailed here is one TCR beta chain. Its cognate antigen is unknown. This sample is drawn from a study of vaccination effects on CD4 cells after COVID-19. Repertoires were generated with immunoSEQ multiplex PCR, while TCRdb's copy carries only in-frame clones and drops some. The table has approximately 12,000 clones, around 68% seen once; the top ten hold roughly 8.7%. Sequencing followed a ViraFEST assay step that expanded antigen-specific CD4+ T cells with viral peptide pools. An approximately 10-day culture period preceded the isolation of CD4+ T cells. Subjects were given two BNT162b2 or mRNA-1273 vaccine doses. Absence of prior SARS-CoV-2 infection characterized the vaccine recipients, who showed negative nucleocapsid antibodies. Germline V CDR1 and CDR2: LNHDA, SQIVND (reference sequence). The V and J ends lost 2 bases and 0 bases respectively, with 26 bases between them. The length of the CDR3 is 21 residues.

Material: CD4+ T cells from PBMCs cultured with SARS-CoV-2 spike peptides, obtained after COVID-19 vaccination. The J gene is TRBJ1-5, the V gene TRBV19; D is unresolved. The sequence derives from a human donor who received a COVID-19 vaccine. The CDR3 region has the DNA TGTGCCAGTAGTATACGTCCCTCGGTCGCCCCCCCCCACGGTAGCAATCAGCCCCAGCATTTT. Protein product: CASSIRPSVAPPHGSNQPQHF.